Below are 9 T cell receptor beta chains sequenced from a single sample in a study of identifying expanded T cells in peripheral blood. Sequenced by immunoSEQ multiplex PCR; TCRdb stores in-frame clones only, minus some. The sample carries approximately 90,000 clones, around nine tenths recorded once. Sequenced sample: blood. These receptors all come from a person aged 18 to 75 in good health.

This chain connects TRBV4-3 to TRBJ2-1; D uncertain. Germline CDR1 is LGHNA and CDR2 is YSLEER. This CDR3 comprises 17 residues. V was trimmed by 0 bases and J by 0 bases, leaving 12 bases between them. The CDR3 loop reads CASSQDLEANSYNEQFF. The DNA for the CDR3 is TGCGCCAGCAGCCAAGATCTAGAAGCCAACTCCTACAATGAGCAGTTCTTC.

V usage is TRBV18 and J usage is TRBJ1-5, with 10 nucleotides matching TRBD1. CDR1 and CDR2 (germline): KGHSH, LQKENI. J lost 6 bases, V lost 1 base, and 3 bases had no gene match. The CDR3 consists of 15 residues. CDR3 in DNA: TGTGCCAGCTCACCACGGACAGGGGGAGGTCAGCCCCAGCATTTT. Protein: CASSPRTGGGQPQHF.

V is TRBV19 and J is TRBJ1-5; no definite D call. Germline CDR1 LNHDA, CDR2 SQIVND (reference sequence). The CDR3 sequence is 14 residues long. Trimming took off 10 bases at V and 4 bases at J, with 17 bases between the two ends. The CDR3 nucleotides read TGTGCCACGCTCGAGCCGGGAACTAATCAGCCCCAGCATTTT. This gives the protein CATLEPGTNQPQHF.

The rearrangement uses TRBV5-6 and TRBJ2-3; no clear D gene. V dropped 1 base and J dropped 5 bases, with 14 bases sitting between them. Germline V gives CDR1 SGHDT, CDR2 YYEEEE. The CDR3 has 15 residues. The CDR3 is CASSLNLGFGDTQYF. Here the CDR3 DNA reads TGTGCCAGCAGCTTGAATCTGGGCTTTGGAGATACGCAGTATTTT. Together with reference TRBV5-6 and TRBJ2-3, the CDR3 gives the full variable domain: DAGVTQSPTHLIKTRGQQVTLRCSPKSGHDTVSWYQQALGQGPQFIFQYYEEEERQRGNFPDRFSGHQFPNYSSELNVNALLLGDSALYLCASSLNLGFGDTQYFGPGTRLTVL.

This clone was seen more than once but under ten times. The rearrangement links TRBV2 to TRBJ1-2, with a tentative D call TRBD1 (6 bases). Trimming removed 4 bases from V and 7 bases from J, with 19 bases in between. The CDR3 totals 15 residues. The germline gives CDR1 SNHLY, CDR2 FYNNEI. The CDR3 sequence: CASSAGTRSLSGYTF. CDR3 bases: TGTGCCAGCAGTGCCGGGACACGATCTTTGTCTGGCTACACCTTC.

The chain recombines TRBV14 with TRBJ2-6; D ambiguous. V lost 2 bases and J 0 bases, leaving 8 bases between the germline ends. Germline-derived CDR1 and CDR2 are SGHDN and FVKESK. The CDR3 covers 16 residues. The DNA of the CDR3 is TGTGCCAGCAGCCAACTAGGACCCTCTGGGGCCAACGTCCTGACTTTC. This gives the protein CASSQLGPSGANVLTF.

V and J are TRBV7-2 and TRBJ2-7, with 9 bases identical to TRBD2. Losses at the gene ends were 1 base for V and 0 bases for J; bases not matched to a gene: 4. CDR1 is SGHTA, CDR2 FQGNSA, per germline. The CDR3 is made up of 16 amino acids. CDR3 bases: TGTGCCAGCAGCTTAGTAGGTAGCGGGAGCTCCTACGAGCAGTACTTC. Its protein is CASSLVGSGSSYEQYF. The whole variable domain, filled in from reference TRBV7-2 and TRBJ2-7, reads GAGVSQSPSNKVTEKGKDVELRCDPISGHTALYWYRQSLGQGLEFLIYFQGNSAPDKSGLPSDRFSAERTGGSVSTLTIQRTQQEDSAVYLCASSLVGSGSSYEQYFGPGTRLTVT.

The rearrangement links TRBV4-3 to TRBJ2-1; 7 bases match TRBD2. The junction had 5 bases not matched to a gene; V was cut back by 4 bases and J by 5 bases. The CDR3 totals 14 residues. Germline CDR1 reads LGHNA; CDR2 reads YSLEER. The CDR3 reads CASSRSGNHNEQFF. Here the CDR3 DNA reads TGCGCCAGCAGCCGAAGCGGGAACCACAATGAGCAGTTCTTC.

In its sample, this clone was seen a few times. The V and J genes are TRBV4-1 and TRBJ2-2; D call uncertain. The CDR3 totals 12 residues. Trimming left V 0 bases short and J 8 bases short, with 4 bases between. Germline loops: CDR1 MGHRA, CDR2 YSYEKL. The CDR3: CASSQDLGELFF. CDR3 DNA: TGCGCCAGCAGCCAAGATCTGGGGGAGCTGTTTTTT.